One sample yielded the 2 T cell receptor beta chains listed below, sequenced in a study of cytotoxic CD8 clonotypes in ibrutinib-treated CLL. Sequencing used immunoSEQ multiplex PCR; TCRdb keeps in-frame clones, though not all of them. The table records approximately 170,000 clones, about 88% of them present only once. The specimen was PBMCs, collected at disease progression, from a patient treated with ibrutinib. The source of these receptors is a human donor with chronic lymphocytic leukemia.

This clone was seen a handful of times. The chain joins TRBV28 to TRBJ2-7; TRBD1 aligns across 10 bases. The J segment lost 3 bases and the V segment lost 6 bases, leaving 8 bases of the junction unmatched. CDR3 size: 15 residues. Looked up from germline, CDR1 is MDHEN and CDR2 is SYDVKM. The CDR3 sequence is CASSDGGTGVYEQYF. The CDR3 DNA follows: TGTGCCAGCAGCGACGGGGGGACAGGGGTCTACGAGCAGTACTTC.

This chain connects TRBV7-3 to TRBJ2-5; no definite D call. The CDR3 covers 15 residues. Trimming took off 1 base at V and 4 bases at J, with 13 bases between the two ends. Germline CDR1 and CDR2: SGHTA and FQGTGA. The CDR3 region is CASSLRGELRETQYF. CDR3 nucleotides: TGTGCCAGCAGCTTAAGAGGAGAGCTCCGAGAGACCCAGTACTTC.